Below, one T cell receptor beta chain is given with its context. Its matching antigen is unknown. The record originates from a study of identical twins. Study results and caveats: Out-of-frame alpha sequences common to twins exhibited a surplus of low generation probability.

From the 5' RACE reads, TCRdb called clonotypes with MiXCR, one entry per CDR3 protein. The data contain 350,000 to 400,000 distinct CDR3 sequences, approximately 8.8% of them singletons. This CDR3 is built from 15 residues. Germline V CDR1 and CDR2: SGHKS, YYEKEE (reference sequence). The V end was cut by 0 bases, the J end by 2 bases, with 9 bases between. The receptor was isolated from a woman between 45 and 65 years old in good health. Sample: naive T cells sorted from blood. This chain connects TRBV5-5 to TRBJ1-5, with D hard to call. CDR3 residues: CASSLDPPGNQPQHF. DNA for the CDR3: TGTGCCAGCAGCTTGGATCCGCCGGGCAATCAGCCCCAGCATTTT.